These 32 T cell receptor beta chains share one sample of origin, sequenced in a study of response to subunit inactivated influenza vaccine. TCRdb fed the RT-PCR reads into MiXCR, producing one record per CDR3 protein. The repertoire holds hundreds of thousands of distinct CDR3 sequences, with around 13% as singletons. This material consisted of PBMCs from blood, taken less than 15 days before vaccination. Every receptor here comes from a man between 50 and 59 years old who received an inactivated influenza vaccine.

This clonotype appeared a few times. The chain joins TRBV7-6 to TRBJ2-7, with 7 nucleotides matching TRBD1. V lost 0 bases, J lost 3 bases, and 2 bases stayed unmatched. The CDR3 totals 14 residues. Germline CDR1 and CDR2: SGHVS and FNYEAQ. DNA for the CDR3: TGTGCCAGCAGCTTAGCGGGACAGAACTACGAGCAGTACTTC. It specifies CASSLAGQNYEQYF. Full variable domain (missing parts from reference TRBV7-6 and TRBJ2-7): GAGVSQSPRYKVTKRGQDVALRCDPISGHVSLYWYRQALGQGPEFLTYFNYEAQQDKSGLPNDRFSAERPEGSISTLTIQRTEQRDSAMYRCASSLAGQNYEQYFGPGTRLTVT.

This clonotype was seen a handful of times. The gene calls are TRBV4-3 and TRBJ2-6, with no clear D. V was shortened by 3 bases and J by 1 base, with 13 bases between the two germline ends. The CDR3 runs to 17 residues. Germline V CDR1 and CDR2: LGHNA, YSLEER. The CDR3 DNA follows: TGCGCCAGCAGCCATGTTGGACGGAGATCTGGGGCCAACGTCCTGACTTTC. It yields the protein CASSHVGRRSGANVLTF.

J is TRBJ2-1 and V is TRBV9, with D hard to call. Between the trimmed V and J ends, which lost 0 bases and 1 base, there was a span of 8 bases. The CDR3 is 15 residues long. Germline CDR1 and CDR2: SGDLS and YYNGEE. The DNA for the CDR3 is TGTGCCAGCAGCGTAGATTTGGGATCCTACAATGAGCAGTTCTTC. The encoded protein is CASSVDLGSYNEQFF.

This clonotype was seen repeatedly, ten times or more. The V call is TRBV29-1, the J call TRBJ1-1; TRBD1 is a possible D gene (6 bases). CDR1 is SQVTM, CDR2 ANQGSEA, per germline. The length of the CDR3 is 10 residues. Trimming stripped 7 bases from V and 10 bases from J, with 13 bases between. CDR3 region: CSGEQGVAFF. The CDR3 region has the DNA TGCAGCGGCGAACAGGGCGTAGCTTTCTTT.

This sequence joins TRBV11-2 and TRBJ2-1, with TRBD2 identical over 8 bases. After removal of 2 bases from V and 8 bases from J, the junction contained 5 bases not matched to a gene. The germline V gene encodes CDR1 SGHAT and CDR2 FQNNGV. The length of the CDR3 is 14 residues. The CDR3 DNA sequence: TGTGCCAGCAGCTTAACTAGCGGAGTGGATGAGCAGTTCTTC. It translates to CASSLTSGVDEQFF. Filled out from reference TRBV11-2 and TRBJ2-1, the complete variable domain reads EAGVAQSPRYKIIEKRQSVAFWCNPISGHATLYWYQQILGQGPKLLIQFQNNGVVDDSQLPKDRFSAERLKGVDSTLKIQPAKLEDSAVYLCASSLTSGVDEQFFGPGTRLTVL.

The chain links TRBV18 to TRBJ2-3; the match to TRBD1 covers 9 bases. The CDR3 runs to 18 residues. Germline CDR1 and CDR2: KGHSH and LQKENI. Unmatched junction bases numbered 13, after V lost 4 bases and J lost 2 bases. The CDR3 DNA reads as TGTGCCAGCTCACTACAGGGGGCCGAGGCGGGGCCCACAGATACGCAGTATTTT. Amino acid sequence: CASSLQGAEAGPTDTQYF.

The chain uses TRBV23-1 and TRBJ2-5; D uncertain. TRBV23-1 is known as an ORF, though its function is uncertain. This CDR3 has 13 amino acids. V was cut by 6 bases and J by 2 bases, with 10 bases left in between. The CDR3 nucleotides are TGCGCCAGCAGACAAGACTCGCAAGAGACCCAGTACTTC. It codes for CASRQDSQETQYF.

The chain employs TRBV4-1 and TRBJ2-1; D is undetermined. The V end lost 0 bases, the J end lost 5 bases, and 17 bases lay between the germline ends. Looked up from germline, CDR1 is MGHRA and CDR2 is YSYEKL. This CDR3 is 17 amino acids long. The CDR3 region has the DNA TGCGCCAGCAGCCAAGACACAAGCGAGTTAAGGCACAATGAGCAGTTCTTC. Translation: CASSQDTSELRHNEQFF.

This clonotype was observed at least ten times. This chain connects TRBV18 to TRBJ1-1; 9 bases are shared with TRBD1. The CDR3 runs 15 residues. Germline trimming cut 7 bases from V and 5 bases from J; bases unmatched to any gene: 11. Germline lookup yields CDR1 KGHSH and CDR2 LQKENI. CDR3 DNA: TGTGCCAGCTTACCCCCGACAGGGGGACGAACTGAAGCTTTCTTT. As protein: CASLPPTGGRTEAFF.

In its sample, this clonotype was seen a few times. The V gene is TRBV28, the J gene TRBJ2-1; D not certain. The germline V gene encodes CDR1 MDHEN and CDR2 SYDVKM. The length of the CDR3 is 12 residues. V lost 7 bases and J lost 13, with 17 bases in between. The CDR3 spells CASTGLGNSQFF. In DNA, the CDR3 is TGTGCCAGCACCGGTTTAGGGAACAGCCAGTTCTTC.

This chain connects TRBV29-1 to TRBJ1-5; TRBD1 might be the D (6 bases). Germline CDR1 reads SQVTM; CDR2 reads ANQGSEA. CDR3 length: 13 residues. V lost 5 bases, J lost 1 base, and 9 bases lay in between. The CDR3 region has the DNA TGCAGCGTTTCTAGGGGGAGCAATCAGCCCCAGCATTTT. This codes for CSVSRGSNQPQHF.

This clonotype was observed a few times. The J gene is TRBJ2-5, the V gene TRBV7-2; D not resolved. Looked up from germline, CDR1 is SGHTA and CDR2 is FQGNSA. This CDR3 is 15 amino acids long. Trimming removed 1 base from V and 5 bases from J, with 14 bases in between. CDR3 sequence: CASSLVPTSGETQYF. The CDR3 nucleotides read TGTGCCAGCAGCTTAGTGCCCACGTCTGGGGAGACCCAGTACTTC.

The table lists this clonotype with a few counts. The genes are TRBV6-2 or TRBV6-3 and TRBJ2-7, with D tentatively TRBD2 (6 bases). The CDR3 spans 14 residues. V was cut by 6 bases and J by 5 bases, with 17 bases left in between. The germline V gene encodes CDR1 MNHEY and CDR2 SVGEGT. The CDR3 DNA is TGTGCCAGCAGCCGGGACTCCGGCAGACACGAGCAGTACTTC. The encoded protein is CASSRDSGRHEQYF.

The chain employs TRBV10-3 and TRBJ2-7, with TRBD1 matching over 7 bases. The CDR3 runs 14 residues. Germline assignment: CDR1 ENHRY and CDR2 SYGVKD. Unmatched junction bases numbered 6, after V lost 6 bases and J lost 1 base. Written as DNA, the CDR3 is TGTGCCATCAGCCGGACAGGCAGTTCCTACGAGCAGTACTTC. Protein sequence: CAISRTGSSYEQYF.

The V and J genes are TRBV20-1 and TRBJ2-1; 8 bases fit TRBD2. CDR1 is DFQATT, CDR2 SNEGSKA, per germline (reference sequence). The ends lost 2 bases at V and 4 bases at J; junction bases unmatched: 10. The length of the CDR3 is 16 residues. CDR3 in DNA: TGCAGTGCTAGATCCGGCAGGCTAGCGGGTTACAATGAGCAGTTCTTC. This sequence encodes CSARSGRLAGYNEQFF.

The genes are TRBV18 and TRBJ2-1, with 7 bases fitting TRBD2. Germline-derived CDR1 and CDR2 are KGHSH and LQKENI. The V gene end was trimmed by 0 bases and the J gene end by 12 bases; junction bases not matched to a gene: 2. CDR3 size: 12 residues. CDR3 bases: TGTGCCAGCTCACCACCGGGCGGGGGGCAGTTCTTC. Translating gives CASSPPGGGQFF.

This sequence joins TRBV19 and TRBJ2-5, with unresolved D. V was trimmed by 1 base and J by 2 bases, leaving 5 bases between them. Per germline, CDR1 LNHDA and CDR2 SQIVND (reference sequence). The CDR3 is made up of 13 amino acids. The CDR3 region has the DNA TGTGCCAGTAGTATAGTCTCTCAAGAGACCCAGTACTTC. Translating gives CASSIVSQETQYF.

The rearrangement links TRBV6-2 or TRBV6-3 to TRBJ1-1; D gene ambiguous. Germline values: CDR1 MNHEY, CDR2 SVGEGT. This CDR3 is built from 12 residues. V shed 6 bases and J shed 1 base, with 6 bases lying between them. The CDR3 spells CASRGTNTEAFF. DNA of the CDR3: TGTGCCAGCAGGGGCACGAACACTGAAGCTTTCTTT.

The rearrangement joins TRBV2 to TRBJ2-3; D is possibly TRBD2 (5 bases). The length of the CDR3 is 15 residues. The germline V and J ends were trimmed by 8 bases and 4 bases, with 19 bases remaining between them. The germline CDR1 and CDR2 sequences are SNHLY and FYNNEI. The chain's CDR3 is CASGDREGGSDTQYF. The CDR3 DNA reads TGTGCCAGCGGCGATAGGGAAGGAGGATCAGATACGCAGTATTTT. Full variable domain (missing parts from reference TRBV2 and TRBJ2-3): EPEVTQTPSHQVTQMGQEVILRCVPISNHLYFYWYRQILGQKVEFLVSFYNNEISEKSEIFDDQFSVERPDGSNFTLKIRSTKLEDSAMYFCASGDREGGSDTQYFGPGTRLTVL.

The rearrangement uses TRBV7-2 and TRBJ2-3, with no clear D. Germline-derived CDR1 and CDR2 are SGHTA and FQGNSA. The CDR3 contains 12 residues. Trimming left V 1 base short and J 9 bases short, with 8 bases between. Here the CDR3 reads CASSLVRVTQYF. The CDR3 DNA reads as TGTGCCAGCAGCTTAGTCCGGGTAACGCAGTATTTT.

This clonotype appeared a few times. This sequence joins TRBV28 and TRBJ2-1; weak D call: TRBD2 (6 bases). Germline V gene lookup returns CDR1 MDHEN and CDR2 SYDVKM. The CDR3 runs 12 residues. Trimming left V 6 bases short and J 6 bases short, with 9 bases between. The CDR3 nucleotides are TGTGCCAGCAGGTGGAGGGGCAATGAGCAGTTCTTC. Translation gives CASRWRGNEQFF. The variable domain in full, with the rest retrieved from reference TRBV28 and TRBJ2-1, is DVKVTQSSRYLVKRTGEKVFLECVQDMDHENMFWYRQDPGLGLRLIYFSYDVKMKEKGDIPEGYSVSREKKERFSLILESASTNQTSMYLCASRWRGNEQFFGPGTRLTVL.

This clonotype was counted between two and nine times. The chain uses TRBV28 and TRBJ1-5; D is unclear. V dropped 3 bases and J dropped 2 bases, with 11 bases sitting between them. Germline CDR1 is MDHEN and CDR2 is SYDVKM. The CDR3 is 15 residues long. The CDR3 nucleotides read TGTGCCAGCAGTTTTGTTGCCAACGGCAATCAGCCCCAGCATTTT. This encodes CASSFVANGNQPQHF. The complete variable domain, with remaining parts taken from reference TRBV28 and TRBJ1-5, reads DVKVTQSSRYLVKRTGEKVFLECVQDMDHENMFWYRQDPGLGLRLIYFSYDVKMKEKGDIPEGYSVSREKKERFSLILESASTNQTSMYLCASSFVANGNQPQHFGDGTRLSIL.

V is TRBV9 and J is TRBJ2-1; D is perhaps TRBD1 (6 bases). The V gene's germline CDR1 is SGDLS and CDR2 YYNGEE. The CDR3 is made up of 15 amino acids. V lost 4 bases, J lost 0 bases, and 11 bases lay in between. In DNA, the CDR3 is TGTGCCAGCAGCTATGGGGGCACCTCCTACAATGAGCAGTTCTTC. It encodes CASSYGGTSYNEQFF. The whole variable domain, filled in from reference TRBV9 and TRBJ2-1, reads DSGVTQTPKHLITATGQRVTLRCSPRSGDLSVYWYQQSLDQGLQFLIQYYNGEERAKGNILERFSAQQFPDLHSELNLSSLELGDSALYFCASSYGGTSYNEQFFGPGTRLTVL.

The V call is TRBV9, the J call TRBJ1-1; perhaps TRBD1 as D (5 bases). The V end lost 3 bases, the J end lost 1 base, and 13 bases lay between the germline ends. CDR1 SGDLS and CDR2 YYNGEE come from the germline V gene. The CDR3 has 15 amino acids. This CDR3 is CASSAKGTENTEAFF. CDR3 coding DNA: TGTGCCAGCAGCGCGAAGGGGACTGAGAACACTGAAGCTTTCTTT.

The genes are TRBV30 and TRBJ1-5; D perhaps matches TRBD1 (5 bases). The CDR3 extends over 17 amino acids. CDR1 is GTSNPN, CDR2 SVGIG, per germline (reference sequence). Trimming cost V 2 bases and J 0 bases, with 17 bases left between them. The CDR3 is CAWSSRGRPYSNQPQHF. The CDR3 DNA is TGTGCCTGGAGTAGTCGGGGCCGACCGTATAGCAATCAGCCCCAGCATTTT. Full variable domain (missing parts from reference TRBV30 and TRBJ1-5): SQTIHQWPATLVQPVGSPLSLECTVEGTSNPNLYWYRQAAGRGLQLLFYSVGIGQISSEVPQNLSASRPQDRQFILSSKKLLLSDSGFYLCAWSSRGRPYSNQPQHFGDGTRLSIL.

The CDR3 loop reads CSVGDGPQETQYF. CDR3 bases: TGCAGCGTGGGGGACGGTCCCCAAGAGACCCAGTACTTC. The V and J genes are TRBV29-1 and TRBJ2-5; D possibly uses TRBD1 or TRBD2 (5 bases each). The CDR3 has 13 residues. Germline-derived CDR1 and CDR2 are SQVTM and ANQGSEA. V was shortened by 6 bases and J by 1 base, with 12 bases between the two germline ends.

The chain carries TRBV24-1 and TRBJ2-2; TRBD1 or TRBD2 may be the D gene (6 bases each). Per the germline V gene, CDR1 is KGHDR and CDR2 is SFDVKD. The ends were cut back, 4 bases at V and 3 bases at J, with 14 bases in the middle. The CDR3 covers 16 residues. The CDR3 reads CATSETDRRDTGELFF. In nucleotides, the CDR3 is TGTGCCACCAGTGAGACCGACAGGAGGGACACCGGGGAGCTGTTTTTT.

CDR3 in amino acids: CASSVQGTSNYGYTF. CDR3 sequence (DNA): TGTGCCAGCAGCGTACAGGGGACATCTAACTATGGCTACACCTTC. The chain joins TRBV9 to TRBJ1-2; TRBD1 might be the D (6 bases). Germline V gene data show CDR1 as SGDLS and CDR2 as YYNGEE. The CDR3 sequence is 15 residues long. Trimming removed 1 base from V and 0 bases from J, with 10 bases in between.

In this sample, this clonotype turned up many times. The chain couples TRBV20-1 to TRBJ1-6; D perhaps matches TRBD1 (6 bases). Germline CDR1 reads DFQATT; CDR2 reads SNEGSKA (reference sequence). The germline V and J ends were trimmed by 3 bases and 6 bases, with 18 bases remaining between them. CDR3 length: 16 residues. CDR3 DNA sequence: TGCAGTGCTAGGGGGCGGTTGGGGGCTGGTAATTCACCCCTCCACTTT. Translated: CSARGRLGAGNSPLHF.

The chain uses TRBV4-2 and TRBJ2-7, with TRBD1 identical over 8 bases. Trimming removed 3 bases from V and 6 bases from J; junction bases left unmatched: 13. The CDR3 totals 16 residues. From germline, CDR1 is LGHNA and CDR2 YNFKEQ. CDR3 coding DNA: TGTGCCAGCAGCCACGACGCGGGCAGGGGGCAAAGCGAGCAGTACTTC. Translated, it gives CASSHDAGRGQSEQYF.

This clonotype was seen repeatedly, ten times or more. This chain joins TRBV12-3 or TRBV12-4 and TRBJ2-5; D is uncertain. Between the trimmed V and J ends, which lost 5 bases and 2 bases, there was a span of 12 bases. The CDR3 consists of 14 residues. CDR3 sequence (DNA): TGTGCCAGCAGTCCAAGACCCATGCAAGAGACCCAGTACTTC. Amino acids: CASSPRPMQETQYF.

This clonotype was observed a few times. The gene calls are TRBV12-3 or TRBV12-4 and TRBJ2-7; D may be TRBD1 (5 bases). The V end was cut by 3 bases, the J end by 9 bases, with 15 bases between. The length of the CDR3 is 13 residues. The CDR3 nucleotides are TGTGCCAGCAGTTTTGGCAGGGTTTCTTGGCAGTACTTC. Protein sequence: CASSFGRVSWQYF.